The T cell receptor (beta chain) under discussion was sequenced for a study of CD8 T cells in ankylosing spondylitis. TCRdb reprocessed the 5' RACE reads via MiXCR and lists one record per CDR3 protein. The table has about 96,000 distinct CDR3 sequences, about 9.1% seen once. This clonotype was picked up many times. The antigen is not known. CDR1 is SGDLS, CDR2 YYNGEE, per germline. The CDR3 runs 14 residues. V trimming: 2 bases; J trimming: 5 bases; junction bases outside the gene matches: 5. Study-level results: Earlier studies detected some motif variants in reactive arthritis synovial fluid and blood. Seemingly distinctive of ankylosing spondylitis blood was a TCR beta motif formed by eight highly homologous variants.

This clonotype was obtained from a male donor with ankylosing spondylitis or in good health (not recorded which). The sequencing input was blood, either unsorted or a sorted T cell fraction (not recorded which). V is TRBV9 and J is TRBJ2-7; 9 nucleotides line up with TRBD1. The CDR3 region is CASSVGTGSDEQYF. DNA for the CDR3: TGTGCCAGCAGCGTGGGGACAGGGTCCGACGAGCAGTACTTC.